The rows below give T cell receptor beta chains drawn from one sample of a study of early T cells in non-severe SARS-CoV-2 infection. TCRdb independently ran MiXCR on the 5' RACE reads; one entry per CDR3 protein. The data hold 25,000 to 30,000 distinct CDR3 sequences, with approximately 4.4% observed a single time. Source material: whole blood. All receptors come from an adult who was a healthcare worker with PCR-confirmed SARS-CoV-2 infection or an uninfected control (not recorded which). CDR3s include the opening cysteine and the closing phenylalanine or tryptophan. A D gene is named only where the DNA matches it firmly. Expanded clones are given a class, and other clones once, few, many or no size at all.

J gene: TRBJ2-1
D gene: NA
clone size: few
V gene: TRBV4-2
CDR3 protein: CASSQDEGEYNEQFF
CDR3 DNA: TGTGCCAGCAGCCAAGATGAGGGGGAATACAATGAGCAGTTCTTC

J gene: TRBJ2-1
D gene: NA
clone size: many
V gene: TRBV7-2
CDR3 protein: CASSLAGVANEQFF
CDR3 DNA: TGTGCCAGCAGCTTAGCGGGGGTGGCAAATGAGCAGTTCTTC

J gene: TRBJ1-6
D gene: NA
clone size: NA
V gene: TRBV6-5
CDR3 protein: CASSQRGGTNSPLHF
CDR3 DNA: TGTGCCAGCAGCCAACGAGGAGGGACGAATTCACCCCTCCACTTT

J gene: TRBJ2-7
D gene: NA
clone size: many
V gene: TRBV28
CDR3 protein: CASSYGGVYEQYF
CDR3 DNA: TGTGCCAGCAGTTATGGAGGGGTCTACGAGCAGTACTTC

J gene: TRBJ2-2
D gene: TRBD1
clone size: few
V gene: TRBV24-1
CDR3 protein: CATSSGQITGELFF
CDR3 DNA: TGTGCCACATCCTCGGGACAGATCACCGGGGAGCTGTTTTTT

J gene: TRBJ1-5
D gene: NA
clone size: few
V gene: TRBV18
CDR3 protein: CASSPPGNSNQPQHF
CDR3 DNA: TGTGCCAGCTCACCCCCGGGAAATAGCAATCAGCCCCAGCATTTT

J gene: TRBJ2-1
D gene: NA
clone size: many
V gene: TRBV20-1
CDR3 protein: CSARSTPVGPIYNEQFF
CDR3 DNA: TGCAGTGCTAGAAGTACCCCCGTGGGACCCATTTACAATGAGCAGTTCTTC

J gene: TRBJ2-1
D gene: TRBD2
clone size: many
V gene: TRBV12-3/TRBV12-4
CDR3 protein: CASSSGGSGNEQFF
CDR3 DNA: TGTGCCAGCAGTTCTGGCGGGAGTGGAAATGAGCAGTTCTTC

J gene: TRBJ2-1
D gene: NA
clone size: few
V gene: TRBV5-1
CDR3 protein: CASSFLAGSSYNEQFF
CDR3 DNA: TGCGCCAGCAGCTTTTTGGCGGGGAGCTCCTACAATGAGCAGTTCTTC

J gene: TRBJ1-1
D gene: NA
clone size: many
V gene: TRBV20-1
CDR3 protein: CSATILYPGHLNTEAFF
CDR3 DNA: TGCAGTGCTACGATTCTTTACCCGGGACACCTAAACACTGAAGCTTTCTTT

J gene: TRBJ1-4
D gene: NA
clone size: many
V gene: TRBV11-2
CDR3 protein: CASSLEPEKLFF
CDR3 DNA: TGTGCCAGCAGCTTAGAGCCCGAAAAACTGTTTTTT

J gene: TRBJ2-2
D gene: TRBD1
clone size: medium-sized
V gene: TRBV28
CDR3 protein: CASSLTGGASGELFF
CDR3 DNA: TGTGCCAGCAGTTTAACAGGGGGCGCATCCGGGGAGCTGTTTTTT

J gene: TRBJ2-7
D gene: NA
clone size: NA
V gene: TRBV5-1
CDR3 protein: CASSLGRLTYEQYF
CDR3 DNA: TGCGCCAGCAGCCTAGGACGTCTCACCTACGAGCAGTACTTC

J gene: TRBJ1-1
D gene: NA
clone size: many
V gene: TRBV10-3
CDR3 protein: CATSPWVGPVNTEAFF
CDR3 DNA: TGTGCCACCAGTCCCTGGGTGGGCCCTGTGAACACTGAAGCTTTCTTT

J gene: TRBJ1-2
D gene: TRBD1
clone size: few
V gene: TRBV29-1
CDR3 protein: CSVQQGGDYGYTF
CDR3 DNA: TGCAGCGTTCAACAGGGGGGCGACTATGGCTACACCTTC

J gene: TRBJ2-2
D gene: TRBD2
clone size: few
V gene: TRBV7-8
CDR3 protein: CASSPTRAGGPGGELFF
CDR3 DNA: TGTGCCAGCAGCCCCACCCGAGCGGGAGGGCCAGGCGGGGAGCTGTTTTTT

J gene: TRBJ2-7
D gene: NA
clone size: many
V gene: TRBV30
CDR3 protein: CAWSVASSYEQYF
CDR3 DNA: TGTGCCTGGAGTGTAGCTAGCTCTTACGAGCAGTACTTC

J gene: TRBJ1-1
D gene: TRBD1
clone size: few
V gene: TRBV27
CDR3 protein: CASSLSGGRNTEAFF
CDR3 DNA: TGTGCCAGCAGTTTGTCAGGGGGTAGGAACACTGAAGCTTTCTTT

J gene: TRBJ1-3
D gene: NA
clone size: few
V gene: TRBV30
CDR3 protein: CAWSWGSGNTIYF
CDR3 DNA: TGTGCCTGGAGTTGGGGCTCTGGAAACACCATATATTTT

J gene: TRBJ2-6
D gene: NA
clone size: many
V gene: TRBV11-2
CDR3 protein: CASSRDYSGANVLTF
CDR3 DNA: TGTGCCAGCAGCAGAGACTACTCTGGGGCCAACGTCCTGACTTTC

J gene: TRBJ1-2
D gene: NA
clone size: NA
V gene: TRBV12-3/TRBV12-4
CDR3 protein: CASSSGQNYGYTF
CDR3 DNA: TGTGCCAGCAGTTCGGGTCAGAACTATGGCTACACCTTC

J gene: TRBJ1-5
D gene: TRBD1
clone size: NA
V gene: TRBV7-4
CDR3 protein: CASSPTGGNQPQHF
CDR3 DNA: TGTGCCAGCAGCCCTACAGGGGGCAATCAGCCCCAGCATTTT

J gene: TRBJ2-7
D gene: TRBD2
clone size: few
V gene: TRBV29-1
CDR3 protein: CSVGGLAGWNEQYF
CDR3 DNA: TGCAGCGTTGGAGGACTAGCGGGGTGGAACGAGCAGTACTTC

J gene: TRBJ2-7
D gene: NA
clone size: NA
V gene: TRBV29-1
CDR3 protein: CSVRSSYEQYF
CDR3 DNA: TGCAGCGTTCGTAGCTCCTACGAGCAGTACTTC

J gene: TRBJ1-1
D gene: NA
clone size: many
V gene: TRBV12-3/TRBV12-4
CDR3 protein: CASSGGALGTEAFF
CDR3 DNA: TGTGCCAGCAGCGGGGGCGCATTGGGCACTGAAGCTTTCTTT

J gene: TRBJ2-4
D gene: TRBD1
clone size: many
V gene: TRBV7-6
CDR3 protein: CASSSRDRGNIQYF
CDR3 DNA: TGTGCCAGCAGCTCTCGGGACAGGGGAAACATTCAGTACTTC